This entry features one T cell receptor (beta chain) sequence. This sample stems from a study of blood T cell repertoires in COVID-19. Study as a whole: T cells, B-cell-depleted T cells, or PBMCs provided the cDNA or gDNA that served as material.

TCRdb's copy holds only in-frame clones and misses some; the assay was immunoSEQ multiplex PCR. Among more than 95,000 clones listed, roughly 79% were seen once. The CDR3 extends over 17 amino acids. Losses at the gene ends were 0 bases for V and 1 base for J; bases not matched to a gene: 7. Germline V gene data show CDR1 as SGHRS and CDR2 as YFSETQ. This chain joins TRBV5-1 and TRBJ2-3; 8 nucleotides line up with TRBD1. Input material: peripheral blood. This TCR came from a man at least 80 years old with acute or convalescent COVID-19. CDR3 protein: CASSLVAGGAGTDTQYF. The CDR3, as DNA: TGCGCCAGCAGCTTGGTTGCAGGGGGCGCAGGCACAGATACGCAGTATTTT.